This TCR beta chain is from a study of tumor-infiltrating lymphocytes in primary liver carcinoma. Study-wide context: Subjects consisted of male and female patients aged 30 to 69 years. Every sample contained roughly 3.5 to 7.13 million productive TCRbeta reads, and these numbers were similar from one tissue type to another.

This CDR3 has 12 residues. Germline V gives CDR1 SQVTM, CDR2 ANQGSEA. Alongside blood RNA obtained from unsorted whole blood, germline DNA was also extracted. Comments on this clonotype: It may be a read error: a sequence one base away is much more abundant.

Synthesis of TCR beta cDNA was carried out from approximately 470 ng total RNA with a constant-region primer. Employing slightly modified ARM-PCR, three nested multiplex PCR rounds were run, and these gave rise to the TCR beta libraries. Investigators reported that the first two PCR rounds, at roughly 10 cycles each, used TRBV1-TRBV30 forward primers with a C-beta reverse primer. TCRdb re-called the multiplex PCR reads with MiXCR, one entry per CDR3 protein. Seen here are approximately 320,000 distinct CDR3 sequences, more than 55% observed once, and the top ten hold over 15%. Input material: peripheral blood. The sequence was obtained from a woman aged 25 to 45 with primary liver carcinoma and hepatitis B virus infection. The chain uses TRBV29-1 and TRBJ2-2; tentative D call: TRBD1 (5 bases). CDR3 in amino acids: CNSDSLTGELFF. As DNA, the CDR3 is TGCAACTCAGACAGCCTCACCGGGGAGCTGTTTTTT.